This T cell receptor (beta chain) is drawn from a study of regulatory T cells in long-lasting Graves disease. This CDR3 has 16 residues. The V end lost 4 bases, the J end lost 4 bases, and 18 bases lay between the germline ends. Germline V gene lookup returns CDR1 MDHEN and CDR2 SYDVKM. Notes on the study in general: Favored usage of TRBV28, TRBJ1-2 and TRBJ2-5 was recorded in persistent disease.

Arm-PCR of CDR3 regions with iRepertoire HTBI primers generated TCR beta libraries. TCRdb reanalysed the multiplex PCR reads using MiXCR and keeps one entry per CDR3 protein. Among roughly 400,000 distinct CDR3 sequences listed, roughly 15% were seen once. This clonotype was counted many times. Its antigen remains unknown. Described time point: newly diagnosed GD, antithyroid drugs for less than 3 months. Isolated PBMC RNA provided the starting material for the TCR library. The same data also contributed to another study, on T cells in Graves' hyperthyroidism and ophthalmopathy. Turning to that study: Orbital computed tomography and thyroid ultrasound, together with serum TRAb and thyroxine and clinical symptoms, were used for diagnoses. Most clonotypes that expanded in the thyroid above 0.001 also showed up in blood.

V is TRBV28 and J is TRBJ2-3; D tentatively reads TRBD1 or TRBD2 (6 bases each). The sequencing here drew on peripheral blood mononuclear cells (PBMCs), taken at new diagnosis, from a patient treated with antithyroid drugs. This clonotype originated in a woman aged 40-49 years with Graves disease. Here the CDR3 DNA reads TGTGCCAGCAGTTCTATGGGGGGCAGGGCGGCAGATACGCAGTATTTT. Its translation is CASSSMGGRAADTQYF.